The rows below give T cell receptor beta chains drawn from one sample of a study of T cell responses to AZD1222 COVID-19 vaccine. Assay: immunoSEQ multiplex PCR; the TCRdb copy retains only in-frame clones and omits some. The sample comprises 95,000 to 110,000 clones, around 91% of which are singletons, and over 15% rests with the top ten. The source material was peripheral blood, sampled on day 0 of AZD1222 vaccination. All receptors come from an adult in good health. CDR3s include the opening cysteine and the closing phenylalanine or tryptophan. D genes are given only for firm matches. Expanded clones are given a class, and other clones once, few, many or no size at all.

j_call,clone_size,v_call,d_call,cdr3_aa,cdr3_nt
TRBJ2-1,few,TRBV19,NA,CASRDYNEQFF,TGTGCCAGTAGGGACTACAATGAGCAGTTCTTC
TRBJ1-1,NA,TRBV27,NA,CASSLLAGRNTEAFF,TGTGCCAGCAGTTTATTGGCAGGGCGTAACACTGAAGCTTTCTTT
TRBJ2-3,NA,TRBV19,TRBD2,CASSIMAGGHTDTQYF,TGTGCCAGTAGTATTATGGCGGGGGGACACACAGATACGCAGTATTTT
TRBJ2-7,NA,TRBV29-1,NA,CSAEGGSYEQYF,TGCAGCGCCGAAGGAGGATCTTACGAGCAGTACTTC
TRBJ1-5,NA,TRBV2,NA,CASRRANQPQHF,TGTGCCAGCAGGCGGGCCAATCAGCCCCAGCATTTT
TRBJ2-5,NA,TRBV5-4,TRBD2,CASSLGSPSGGGPQYF,TGTGCCAGCAGCTTGGGATCTCCTAGCGGGGGCGGGCCCCAGTACTTC
TRBJ2-1,NA,TRBV29-1,NA,CSVCWGPGNEQFF,TGCAGCGTTTGTTGGGGGCCGGGGAATGAGCAGTTCTTC
TRBJ2-1,once,TRBV19,NA,CASSSQWSYNEQFF,TGTGCCAGTAGTTCTCAATGGTCCTACAATGAGCAGTTCTTC
TRBJ2-1,NA,TRBV24-1,TRBD1,CATSEPDRADEQFF,TGTGCCACCAGTGAACCCGACAGGGCGGATGAGCAGTTCTTC
TRBJ2-5,NA,TRBV10-3,TRBD1,CATLTGLGDQETQYF,TGTGCCACCTTGACAGGGTTGGGAGACCAAGAGACCCAGTACTTC
TRBJ1-1,NA,TRBV12-3/TRBV12-4,NA,CASSLALDSEAFF,TGTGCCAGCAGTTTAGCGCTGGACTCTGAAGCTTTCTTT
TRBJ2-5,NA,TRBV10-1,NA,CASSETGFQETQYF,TGCGCCAGCAGTGAGACAGGGTTCCAAGAGACCCAGTACTTC
TRBJ2-7,once,TRBV7-9,NA,CASSLMGGQSSYEQYF,TGTGCCAGCAGCTTAATGGGGGGACAGAGCTCCTACGAGCAGTACTTC
TRBJ1-6,NA,TRBV19,NA,CASSDLGMRDNSPLHF,TGTGCCAGTAGTGACCTAGGGATGCGGGACAATTCACCCCTCCACTTT
TRBJ2-5,NA,TRBV7-2,NA,CASSLVGTRVMETQYF,TGTGCCAGCAGCTTAGTGGGGACAAGAGTAATGGAGACCCAGTACTTC
TRBJ1-1,NA,TRBV5-4,NA,CASSSGAGNPGTEAFF,TGTGCCAGCAGCTCCGGGGCAGGGAACCCAGGGACTGAAGCTTTCTTT
TRBJ2-3,few,TRBV25-1,NA,CASSEAVEGTQYF,TGTGCCAGCAGTGAAGCGGTCGAGGGTACGCAGTATTTT
TRBJ2-7,NA,TRBV7-2,TRBD1,CASSARTGLIYEQYF,TGTGCCAGCAGCGCCCGGACAGGCCTGATCTACGAGCAGTACTTC
TRBJ2-2,NA,TRBV6-1,NA,CASSDNLQWNTGELFF,TGTGCCAGCAGTGATAATTTACAGTGGAACACCGGGGAGCTGTTTTTT
TRBJ2-5,NA,TRBV7-2,NA,CASSYGGPLETQYF,TGTGCCAGCAGCTACGGGGGCCCGCTGGAGACCCAGTACTTC
TRBJ1-1,NA,TRBV5-4,NA,CASSPPARQERGLNTEAFF,TGTGCCAGCAGCCCCCCCGCCCGACAGGAAAGAGGGTTAAACACTGAAGCTTTCTTT
TRBJ1-6,once,TRBV7-8,NA,CASRHDRSSYNSPLHF,TGTGCCAGCAGACACGACAGAAGCTCCTATAATTCACCCCTCCACTTT
TRBJ2-3,NA,TRBV29-1,TRBD1,CSVDQGATDTQYF,TGCAGCGTTGACCAGGGGGCAACAGATACGCAGTATTTT
TRBJ2-3,NA,TRBV2,TRBD1,CASSEQGASTDTQYF,TGTGCCAGCAGTGAGCAGGGGGCTAGCACAGATACGCAGTATTTT
TRBJ2-7,once,TRBV11-2,TRBD1,CASSLSSTGGIYEQYF,TGTGCCAGCAGCTTATCCTCGACAGGGGGCATCTACGAGCAGTACTTC
TRBJ2-7,NA,TRBV14,NA,CASSIRVEQYF,TGTGCCAGCAGCATCAGGGTCGAGCAGTACTTC
TRBJ2-7,NA,TRBV5-4,TRBD2,CASSWTSGTRDEQYF,TGTGCCAGCAGCTGGACTAGTGGGACTCGGGACGAGCAGTACTTC
TRBJ1-6,NA,TRBV6-5,NA,CASSYEWGSYNSPLHF,TGTGCCAGCAGTTACGAGTGGGGCTCCTATAATTCACCCCTCCACTTT
TRBJ1-4,NA,TRBV6-5,NA,CASSYAEGNEKLFF,TGTGCCAGCAGTTATGCGGAGGGGAATGAAAAACTGTTTTTT
TRBJ2-7,NA,TRBV19,NA,CASRTDYEQYF,TGTGCCAGTAGGACTGACTACGAGCAGTACTTC
TRBJ1-2,NA,TRBV6-5,TRBD1,CASSPWTGLDGYTF,TGTGCCAGCAGTCCATGGACAGGTTTGGATGGCTACACCTTC
TRBJ1-5,once,TRBV6-5,NA,CASSYSYMAGNQPQHF,TGTGCCAGCAGTTACTCGTACATGGCCGGCAATCAGCCCCAGCATTTT
TRBJ1-1,NA,TRBV6-5,TRBD1,CASSTDRGRYTEAFF,TGTGCCAGCAGTACAGACAGGGGGCGGTACACTGAAGCTTTCTTT
TRBJ2-7,NA,TRBV25-1,NA,CASTMAGGTYEQYF,TGTGCCAGCACTATGGCAGGGGGGACCTACGAGCAGTACTTC
TRBJ1-2,NA,TRBV7-9,TRBD1,CASSPRQGDTYGYTF,TGTGCCAGCAGCCCGAGACAGGGAGATACCTATGGCTACACCTTC
TRBJ2-3,NA,TRBV6-4,NA,CASSGGAKDTQYF,TGTGCCAGCAGTGGGGGGGCGAAAGATACGCAGTATTTT
TRBJ2-2,NA,TRBV28,TRBD1,CASSLAGTGAGELFF,TGTGCCAGCAGTCTCGCGGGGACAGGGGCCGGGGAGCTGTTTTTT
TRBJ2-7,NA,TRBV4-2,TRBD2,CASSQGGSGSYEQYF,TGTGCCAGCAGCCAAGGGGGTAGCGGGTCCTACGAGCAGTACTTC
TRBJ1-3,few,TRBV5-1,NA,CASSLTEPGNTIYF,TGCGCCAGCAGCCTTACAGAACCTGGAAACACCATATATTTT
TRBJ1-5,once,TRBV19,TRBD1,CASMEVLTGRGSNQPQHF,TGTGCCAGTATGGAAGTCCTGACAGGGAGGGGAAGCAATCAGCCCCAGCATTTT
TRBJ1-4,NA,TRBV12-3/TRBV12-4,NA,CASSFNREEKLFF,TGTGCCAGCAGTTTTAACAGGGAGGAAAAACTGTTTTTT
TRBJ2-7,NA,TRBV12-5,NA,CASGLRFPQVYEQYF,TGTGCTAGTGGTTTGCGATTTCCTCAGGTCTACGAGCAGTACTTC
TRBJ2-1,NA,TRBV6-5,NA,CASSTGVANEQFF,TGTGCCAGCAGTACCGGGGTCGCCAATGAGCAGTTCTTC
TRBJ2-1,NA,TRBV11-2,NA,CASSLMDYNEQFF,TGTGCCAGCAGCTTAATGGACTACAATGAGCAGTTCTTC
TRBJ1-1,NA,TRBV19,TRBD1,CASRGTGGRTEAFF,TGTGCCAGTAGGGGGACAGGGGGCCGCACTGAAGCTTTCTTT
TRBJ2-3,NA,TRBV19,NA,CASSPTTDTQYF,TGTGCCAGTAGTCCTACTACAGATACGCAGTATTTT